These 22 T cell receptor beta chains share one sample of origin, sequenced in a study of blood T cell repertoires in COVID-19. Profiled with immunoSEQ multiplex PCR; TCRdb holds only in-frame clones, not every one. The sample lists some 250,000 clones; around 83% were seen once. The source material was peripheral blood. The receptors stem from a man aged 40-49 years with active or convalescent COVID-19.

V gene TRBV6-8 combines with J gene TRBJ2-3; TRBD1 might be the D (5 bases). V was cut by 6 bases and J by 7 bases, with 29 bases left in between. This CDR3 is built from 18 residues. Germline CDR1 reads MNHGY; CDR2 reads SAAAGT. In DNA, the CDR3 is TGTGCCAGCAGCAATACGTCCCCATGGCAGGGAAGAAGCTATACGCAGTATTTT. This encodes CASSNTSPWQGRSYTQYF.

The chain uses TRBV11-2 and TRBJ1-5; TRBD1 matches 10 bases. CDR3 size: 14 residues. Germline V gene data show CDR1 as SGHAT and CDR2 as FQNNGV. V shed 5 bases and J 5 bases; nucleotides not matched to a gene: 3. The CDR3 bases are TGTGCCAGCAGCGACGGGACAGGGGATCAGCCCCAGCATTTT. It encodes CASSDGTGDQPQHF.

The chain carries TRBV12-5 and TRBJ2-2, with 13 nucleotides matching TRBD2. Germline lookup yields CDR1 LGHNT and CDR2 FRNRAP. The trim removed 6 bases at V and 1 base at J, leaving 14 bases unmatched. The CDR3 has 20 residues. The CDR3 loop is CASGNGLAGARPLNTGELFF. In nucleotides, the CDR3 is TGTGCTAGTGGAAATGGACTAGCGGGGGCCCGACCCCTGAACACCGGGGAGCTGTTTTTT.

V and J are TRBV7-9 and TRBJ1-2; D is uncertain. Trimming stripped 3 bases from V and 8 bases from J, with 13 bases between. Germline V CDR1 and CDR2: SEHNR, FQNEAQ (reference sequence). The CDR3 covers 13 residues. The CDR3 DNA is TGTGCCAGCAGCTTTGAGAACTATCAGGGCTACACCTTC. This sequence encodes CASSFENYQGYTF.

This sequence joins TRBV5-6 and TRBJ1-2; TRBD1 agrees at 9 bases. Trimming cost V 5 bases and J 8 bases; bases outside gene matches: 7. CDR1 is SGHDT, CDR2 YYEEEE, per germline. This CDR3 has 13 amino acids. CDR3 nucleotides: TGTGCCAGCAGACAGGGGGCCTCTAGCGGCTACACCTTC. Residues: CASRQGASSGYTF.

V is TRBV7-9 and J is TRBJ1-1, with TRBD1 matching 8 bases. The V gene end was trimmed by 5 bases and the J gene end by 7 bases; junction bases not matched to a gene: 12. The CDR3 loop spans 15 amino acids. In germline, CDR1 is SEHNR, CDR2 FQNEAQ (reference sequence). CDR3 nucleotides: TGTGCCAGCAGCATAGGACAGGGTGGAGAGAATGAAGCTTTCTTT. It translates to CASSIGQGGENEAFF. Full variable domain (missing parts from reference TRBV7-9 and TRBJ1-1): DTGVSQNPRHKITKRGQNVTFRCDPISEHNRLYWYRQTLGQGPEFLTYFQNEAQLEKSRLLSDRFSAERPKGSFSTLEIQRTEQGDSAMYLCASSIGQGGENEAFFGQGTRLTVV.

The chain uses TRBV11-3 and TRBJ2-3; 9 bases are a match to TRBD1. V was clipped by 5 bases and J by 4 bases; unmatched bases: 7. This CDR3 is 15 amino acids long. The germline gives CDR1 SGHNT, CDR2 YENEEA. CDR3 in amino acids: CASSPRDRDPDTQYF. CDR3 nucleotides: TGTGCCAGCAGCCCCCGGGACAGGGACCCAGATACGCAGTATTTT.

This chain links TRBV12-5 with TRBJ1-3; D might be TRBD1 (6 bases). CDR3 size: 21 residues. The germline V and J ends were trimmed by 3 bases and 3 bases, with 30 bases remaining between them. The V gene's germline CDR1 is LGHNT and CDR2 FRNRAP. The CDR3 spells CASGFRLESRDNLLGGNTIYF. Written as DNA, the CDR3 is TGTGCTAGTGGTTTCCGATTAGAATCAAGGGACAATTTATTGGGTGGAAACACCATATATTTT.

V gene TRBV3-1 (or the pseudogene TRBV3-2) combines with J gene TRBJ1-1; possible D gene TRBD1, 5 bases. This CDR3 has 14 residues. Germline-derived CDR1 and CDR2 are LGHDT and YNNKEL (reference sequence). V lost 1 base and J lost 5, with 11 bases in between. The CDR3 DNA sequence: TGTGCCAGCAGCCAAGGTTCCAGGGTAACTGAAGCTTTCTTT. It codes for CASSQGSRVTEAFF.

V gene TRBV3-1 (or the pseudogene TRBV3-2) combines with J gene TRBJ2-7; 7 nucleotides line up with TRBD1. The CDR3 is 14 residues long. Trimming took 3 bases from V and 5 from J; bases not matched to a gene: 7. Germline V gene sequence: CDR1 LGHDT, CDR2 YNNKEL (reference sequence). The CDR3 nucleotides are TGTGCCAGCAGCCACAAGCTACAGGGGCACGAGCAGTACTTC. Its protein product is CASSHKLQGHEQYF.

The chain carries TRBV5-4 and TRBJ1-1; D not certain. The CDR3 totals 13 residues. Trimming cost V 0 bases and J 6 bases, with 9 bases left between them. Looked up from germline, CDR1 is SGHNT and CDR2 is YYREEE (reference sequence). CDR3: CASSLADGAEAFF. For the CDR3, the DNA is TGTGCCAGCAGCTTGGCGGACGGGGCTGAAGCTTTCTTT.

Only one count was recorded for this clone. The V call is TRBV2, the J call TRBJ1-2, with D perhaps matching TRBD1 (6 bases). CDR1 SNHLY and CDR2 FYNNEI come from the germline V gene. The CDR3 is 12 residues long. The CDR3 coding sequence is TGTGCAAACCGGGCAGGGGCCGGCGGCTACACCTTC. This sequence encodes CANRAGAGGYTF.

A few counts support this clone. The chain couples TRBV19 to TRBJ1-5; D remains ambiguous. Trimming removed 5 bases from V and 5 bases from J, with 16 bases in between. The length of the CDR3 is 15 residues. Germline V CDR1 and CDR2: LNHDA, SQIVND (reference sequence). The DNA for the CDR3 is TGTGCCAGTAGTCCCCGGCGCCGGGATGATCAGCCCCAGCATTTT. Translated: CASSPRRRDDQPQHF.

The gene calls are TRBV30 and TRBJ2-2, with D possibly TRBD2 on 6 matching bases. CDR1 and CDR2 (germline): GTSNPN, SVGIG (reference sequence). V lost 4 bases to trimming and J lost 6 bases, with 12 bases between them. The CDR3 covers 13 residues. The CDR3 sequence: CAWTLTGAGELFF. The CDR3 DNA follows: TGTGCCTGGACCCTAACGGGGGCCGGGGAGCTGTTTTTT.

This clone was counted a single time. The V gene is TRBV19, the J gene TRBJ1-6; 10 bases are a match to TRBD1. V gave up 4 bases and J gave up 9 bases; unmatched junction bases: 6. The CDR3 sequence is 15 residues long. Per the germline V gene, CDR1 is LNHDA and CDR2 is SQIVND (reference sequence). CDR3 nucleotides: TGTGCCAGTAGTAGTCCCGGGACAGGGGTTTCACCCCTCCACTTT. The encoded protein is CASSSPGTGVSPLHF. Looking up the rest from reference TRBV19 and TRBJ1-6 gives the full variable domain: DGGITQSPKYLFRKEGQNVTLSCEQNLNHDAMYWYRQDPGQGLRLIYYSQIVNDFQKGDIAEGYSVSREKKESFPLTVTSAQKNPTAFYLCASSSPGTGVSPLHFGNGTRLTVT.

The chain couples TRBV12-3 or TRBV12-4 to TRBJ1-1, with unresolved D. The CDR3 runs to 12 residues. V dropped 4 bases and J dropped 8 bases, with 11 bases sitting between them. The CDR3 sequence: CASSSGQTEAFF. DNA of the CDR3: TGTGCCAGCAGTTCCGGCCAGACAGAAGCTTTCTTT.

This clone showed up just once. This rearrangement joins TRBV4-2 to TRBJ2-2; 10 bases agree with TRBD1. Unmatched junction bases numbered 2, after V lost 3 bases and J lost 4 bases. The germline V gene encodes CDR1 LGHNA and CDR2 YNFKEQ. The CDR3 is 15 residues long. CDR3: CASSHDRGPTGELFF. In DNA, the CDR3 is TGTGCCAGCAGCCACGACAGGGGGCCCACCGGGGAGCTGTTTTTT.

This clone appeared a single time. The J gene is TRBJ1-2, the V gene TRBV10-3; 7 nucleotides align to TRBD1. The junction had 8 bases not matched to a gene; V was cut back by 7 bases and J by 3 bases. The CDR3 extends over 14 amino acids. Germline V lookup: CDR1 ENHRY, CDR2 SYGVKD. CDR3 in DNA: TGTGCCATCACACAGGGGAGGAACGACTATGGCTACACCTTC. Its protein product is CAITQGRNDYGYTF.

V and J are TRBV12-5 and TRBJ1-2; D might be TRBD1 (6 bases). The CDR3 is 15 amino acids. Trimming cost V 0 bases and J 7 bases, with 15 bases left between them. CDR1 and CDR2 from the germline V gene are LGHNT and FRNRAP. CDR3 sequence: CASGLVPTGISGYTF. The CDR3 DNA follows: TGTGCTAGTGGTTTGGTACCGACAGGAATCTCTGGCTACACCTTC.

The J gene is TRBJ2-4, the V gene TRBV5-4, with 9 bases matching TRBD1. Germline V gene lookup returns CDR1 SGHNT and CDR2 YYREEE (reference sequence). CDR3 length equals 14 residues. V was pared by 2 bases and J by 5 bases, with 2 bases of the junction left unmatched. CDR3 region: CASSLQGAQNIQYF. CDR3 coding DNA: TGTGCCAGCAGCTTACAGGGGGCCCAAAACATTCAGTACTTC.

This sequence joins TRBV19 and TRBJ1-2, with D unresolved. CDR3 size: 13 residues. CDR1 and CDR2 (germline): LNHDA, SQIVND (reference sequence). Trimming took 5 bases from V and 4 from J, leaving 11 bases between them. CDR3 protein: CASSPTRSYGYTF. The CDR3 nucleotides read TGTGCCAGTAGTCCGACTCGGAGCTATGGCTACACCTTC.

The rearrangement uses TRBV5-6 and TRBJ1-2, with D possibly TRBD1 on 6 matching bases. Germline assignment: CDR1 SGHDT and CDR2 YYEEEE. The V end was cut by 3 bases, the J end by 3 bases, with 12 bases between. The CDR3 consists of 14 residues. The CDR3 coding sequence is TGTGCCAGCAGCTCGGGGGGCAGGGACTATGGCTACACCTTC. It specifies CASSSGGRDYGYTF.